These 3 T cell receptor beta chains were all obtained from the same sample, sequenced in a study of T cells in Graves' hyperthyroidism and ophthalmopathy. There were TCR beta CDR3 regions amplified from RNA transcripts. First-round RT-PCR with HTBI primers amplified the TCR CDR3 region. TCRdb re-called the multiplex PCR reads through MiXCR, storing one row per CDR3 protein. The table lists a few hundred thousand distinct CDR3 sequences, more than 20% of them singletons. Sequencing used blood. These receptors were collected from a man aged 18-30 years with Graves' hyperthyroidism.

This clonotype was recorded many times. The chain is built from TRBV29-1 and TRBJ1-1; D may be TRBD1 (5 bases). V was cut by 6 bases and J by 1 base, with 21 bases left in between. From germline, CDR1 is SQVTM and CDR2 ANQGSEA. There are 16 residues in the CDR3. This CDR3 is CSVRDSHGGANTEAFF. As DNA, the CDR3 is TGCAGCGTACGGGACTCCCACGGTGGGGCGAACACTGAAGCTTTCTTT.

This clonotype appeared many times. The chain combines TRBV5-1 with TRBJ2-5, with TRBD1 matching over 9 bases. The V gene's germline CDR1 is SGHRS and CDR2 YFSETQ. The V segment lost 4 bases and the J segment 0 bases; nucleotides outside the gene matches: 4. This CDR3 spans 15 amino acids. In nucleotides, the CDR3 is TGCGCCAGCAGCGGGGGACAGGGATACCAAGAGACCCAGTACTTC. It encodes CASSGGQGYQETQYF.

This clonotype was detected ten times or more. This chain connects TRBV6-1 to TRBJ1-6; D may be TRBD1 (5 bases). This CDR3 is built from 16 residues. V lost 0 bases and J 7 bases, leaving 13 bases between the germline ends. CDR1 and CDR2 from the germline V gene are MNHNS and SASEGT. The CDR3, as DNA: TGTGCCAGCAGTGAAGCGCAGGGAGCACCCAATTCACCCCTCCACTTT. Amino acid sequence: CASSEAQGAPNSPLHF.